The sequence of this T cell receptor beta chain was determined in a study of OX40 agonist ivuxolimab in advanced cancers. Looking at the study overall: Dose-escalation subjects each had hepatocellular carcinoma, melanoma, renal cell or head and neck cancer.

The data were produced by immunoSEQ multiplex PCR, yet TCRdb's version contains in-frame clones alone and is incomplete. This table holds roughly 60,000 clones, roughly 84% found once. Patients were ruled out by autoimmune disease history or systemic immunosuppression. Blood draws occurred at baseline, cycle 4 day 1, and cycle 7 day 1. Study-level points and caveats: Blood T cells, both CD4+ and CD8+, expanded clonally by week 6 at 0.1 to 3.0 mg/kg.

Details on this clone: Its specificity is unknown.

V lost 5 bases and J lost 9, with 11 bases in between. Germline-derived CDR1 and CDR2 are GTSNPN and SVGIG (reference sequence). The CDR3 is 11 amino acids. The TCR was taken from an adult with an advanced solid tumor such as melanoma, head and neck, liver or kidney cancer. Material: CD4+ or CD8+ T cells sorted from blood, obtained in a trial of the OX40 agonist ivuxolimab. The chain employs TRBV30 and TRBJ2-1; no clear D gene. CDR3 sequence: CAWGVSAEQFF. The CDR3, as DNA: TGTGCCTGGGGGGTGTCGGCTGAGCAGTTCTTC.